This T cell receptor (beta chain) was recorded in a study of cytomegalovirus exposure and HLA in healthy donors. The PCR had 60 Vbeta and 13 Jbeta primers. The assay was immunoSEQ multiplex PCR, and TCRdb's table has in-frame clones only and misses some. The profile shows 120,000 to 150,000 clones, 75% to 80% of them singletons. Broader study findings: An observed cluster of highly shared sequence variants was recorded as a likely sequencing artifact. A prior analysis recorded that most TCR beta V segments were productive about 87% or about 30% of the time.

On this clone itself: Antigen unknown.

The germline CDR1 and CDR2 sequences are ENHRY and SYGVKD. V dropped 8 bases and J dropped 5 bases, with 20 bases sitting between them. The CDR3 is 15 amino acids. The chain has TRBV10-3 and TRBJ2-3; D perhaps matches TRBD2 (7 bases). Sequencing input: PBMCs. This clonotype originated in a woman between 40 and 50 years old in good health and CMV-seropositive. The CDR3 spells CAIGTGGARRDTQYF. The CDR3 coding sequence is TGTGCCATCGGTACTGGGGGGGCTCGTCGAGATACGCAGTATTTT.